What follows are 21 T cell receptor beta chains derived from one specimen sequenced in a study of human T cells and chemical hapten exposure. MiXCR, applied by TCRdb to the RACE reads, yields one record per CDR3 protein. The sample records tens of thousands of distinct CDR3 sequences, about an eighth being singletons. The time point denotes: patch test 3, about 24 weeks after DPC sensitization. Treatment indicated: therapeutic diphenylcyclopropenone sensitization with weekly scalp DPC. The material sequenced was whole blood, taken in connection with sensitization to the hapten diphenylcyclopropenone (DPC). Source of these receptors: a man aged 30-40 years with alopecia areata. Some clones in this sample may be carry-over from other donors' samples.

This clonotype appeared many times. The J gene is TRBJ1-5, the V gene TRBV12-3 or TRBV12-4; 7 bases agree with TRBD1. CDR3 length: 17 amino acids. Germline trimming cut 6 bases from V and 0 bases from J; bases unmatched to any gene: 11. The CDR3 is CASRDGQVGYSNQPQHF. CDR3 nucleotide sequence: TGTGCCAGCAGAGACGGACAGGTGGGGTATAGCAATCAGCCCCAGCATTTT.

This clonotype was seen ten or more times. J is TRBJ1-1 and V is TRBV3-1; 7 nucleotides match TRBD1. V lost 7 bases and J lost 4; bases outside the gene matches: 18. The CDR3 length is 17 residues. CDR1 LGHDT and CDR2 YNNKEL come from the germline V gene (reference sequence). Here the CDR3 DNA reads TGTGCCAGCACCCGAGGCGCGCCAGGGGGACTTCTCACTGAAGCTTTCTTT. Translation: CASTRGAPGGLLTEAFF.

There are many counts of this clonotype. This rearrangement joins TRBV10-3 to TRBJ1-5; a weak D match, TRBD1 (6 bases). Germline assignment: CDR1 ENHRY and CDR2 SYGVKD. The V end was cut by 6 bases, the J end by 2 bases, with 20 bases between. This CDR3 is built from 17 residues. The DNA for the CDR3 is TGTGCCATCAGCGCAGATACGGGGGCAGGGGGCAATCAGCCCCAGCATTTT. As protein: CAISADTGAGGNQPQHF.

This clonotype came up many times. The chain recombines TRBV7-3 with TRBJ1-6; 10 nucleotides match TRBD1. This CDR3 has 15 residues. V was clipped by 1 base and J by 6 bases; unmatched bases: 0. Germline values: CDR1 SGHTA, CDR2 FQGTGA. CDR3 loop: CASSLRDRGNSPLHF. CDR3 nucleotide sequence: TGTGCCAGCAGCTTAAGGGACAGGGGTAATTCACCCCTCCACTTT.

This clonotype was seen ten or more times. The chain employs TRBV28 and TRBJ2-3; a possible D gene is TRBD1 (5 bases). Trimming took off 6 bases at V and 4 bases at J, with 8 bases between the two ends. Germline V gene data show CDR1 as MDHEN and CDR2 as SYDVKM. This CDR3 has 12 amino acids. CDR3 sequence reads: CASRTGPDTQYF. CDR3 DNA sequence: TGTGCCAGCAGAACAGGTCCAGATACGCAGTATTTT.

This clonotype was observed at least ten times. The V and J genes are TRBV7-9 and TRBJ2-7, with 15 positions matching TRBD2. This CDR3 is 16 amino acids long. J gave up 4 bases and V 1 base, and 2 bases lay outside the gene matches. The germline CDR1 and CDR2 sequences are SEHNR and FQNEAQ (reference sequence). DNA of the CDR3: TGTGCCAGCAGCTTAGTAGGGACTAGCGGGGGGTACGAGCAGTACTTC. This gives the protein CASSLVGTSGGYEQYF.

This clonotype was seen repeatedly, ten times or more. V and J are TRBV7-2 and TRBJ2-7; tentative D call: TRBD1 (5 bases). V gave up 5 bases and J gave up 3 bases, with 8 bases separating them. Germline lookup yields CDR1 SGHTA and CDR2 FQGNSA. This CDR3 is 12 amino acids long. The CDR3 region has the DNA TGTGCCAGCAGCCCCAGGGTCTACGAGCAGTACTTC. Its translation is CASSPRVYEQYF. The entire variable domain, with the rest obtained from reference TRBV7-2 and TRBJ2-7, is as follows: GAGVSQSPSNKVTEKGKDVELRCDPISGHTALYWYRQSLGQGLEFLIYFQGNSAPDKSGLPSDRFSAERTGGSVSTLTIQRTQQEDSAVYLCASSPRVYEQYFGPGTRLTVT.

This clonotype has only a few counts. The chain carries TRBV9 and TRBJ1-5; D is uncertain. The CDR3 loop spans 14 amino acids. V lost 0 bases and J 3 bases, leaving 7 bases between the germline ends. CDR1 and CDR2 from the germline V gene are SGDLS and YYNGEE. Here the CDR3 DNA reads TGTGCCAGCAGCGTAGGGGCACTCAATCAGCCCCAGCATTTT. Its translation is CASSVGALNQPQHF.

Here the CDR3 reads CASIAGRGNTIYF. The DNA of the CDR3 is TGTGCCAGCATCGCAGGCCGTGGAAACACCATATATTTT. The genes are TRBV6-5 and TRBJ1-3; D gene unclear. Germline V lookup: CDR1 MNHEY, CDR2 SVGAGI. Deletions cut 7 bases from V and 3 bases from J, with 10 bases between. The CDR3 runs 13 residues.

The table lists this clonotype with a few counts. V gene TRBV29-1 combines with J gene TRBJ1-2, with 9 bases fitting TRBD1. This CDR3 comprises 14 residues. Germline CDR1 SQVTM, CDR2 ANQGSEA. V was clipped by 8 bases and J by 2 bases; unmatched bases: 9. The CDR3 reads CSTPGDRVNYGYTF. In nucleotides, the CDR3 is TGCAGCACCCCGGGGGACAGGGTCAACTATGGCTACACCTTC.

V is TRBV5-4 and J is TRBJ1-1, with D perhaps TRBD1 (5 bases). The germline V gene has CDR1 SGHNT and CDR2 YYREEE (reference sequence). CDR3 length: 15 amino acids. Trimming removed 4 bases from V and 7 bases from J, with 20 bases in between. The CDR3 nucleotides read TGTGCCAGCAGCCCAGACGGCGGGACGTGGATTGAAGCTTTCTTT. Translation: CASSPDGGTWIEAFF.

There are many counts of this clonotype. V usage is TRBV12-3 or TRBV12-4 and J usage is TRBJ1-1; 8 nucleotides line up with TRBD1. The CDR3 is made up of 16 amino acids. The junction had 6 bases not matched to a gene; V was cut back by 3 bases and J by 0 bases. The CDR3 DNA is TGTGCCAGCAGTTTGAGAGACAGGGGATTGAACACTGAAGCTTTCTTT. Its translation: CASSLRDRGLNTEAFF.

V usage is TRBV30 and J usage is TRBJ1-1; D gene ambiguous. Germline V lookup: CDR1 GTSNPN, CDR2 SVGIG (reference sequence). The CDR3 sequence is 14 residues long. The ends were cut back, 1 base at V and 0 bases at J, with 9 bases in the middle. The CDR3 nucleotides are TGTGCCTGGAGTGGGGTCGCTATGAACACTGAAGCTTTCTTT. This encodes CAWSGVAMNTEAFF. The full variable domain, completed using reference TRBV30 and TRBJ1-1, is SQTIHQWPATLVQPVGSPLSLECTVEGTSNPNLYWYRQAAGRGLQLLFYSVGIGQISSEVPQNLSASRPQDRQFILSSKKLLLSDSGFYLCAWSGVAMNTEAFFGQGTRLTVV.

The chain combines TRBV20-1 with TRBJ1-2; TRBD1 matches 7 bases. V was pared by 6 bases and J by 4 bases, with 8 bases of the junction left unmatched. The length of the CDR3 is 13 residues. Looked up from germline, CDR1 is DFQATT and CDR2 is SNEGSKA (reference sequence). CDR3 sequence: CSAIGQGVYGYTF. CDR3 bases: TGCAGTGCAATTGGGCAGGGGGTCTATGGCTACACCTTC.

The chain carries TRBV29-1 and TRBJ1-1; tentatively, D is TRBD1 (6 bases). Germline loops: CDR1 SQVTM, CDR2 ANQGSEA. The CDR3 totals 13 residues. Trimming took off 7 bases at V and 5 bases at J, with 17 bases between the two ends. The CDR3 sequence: CSASETGLTEAFF. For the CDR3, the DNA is TGCAGCGCCTCCGAGACAGGTTTAACTGAAGCTTTCTTT.

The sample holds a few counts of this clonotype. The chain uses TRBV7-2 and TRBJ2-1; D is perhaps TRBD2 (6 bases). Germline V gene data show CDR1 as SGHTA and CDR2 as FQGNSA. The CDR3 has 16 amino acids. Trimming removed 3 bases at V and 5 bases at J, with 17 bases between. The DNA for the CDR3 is TGTGCCAGCAGCTTCCGCCGAGCGGGTTTAAACAATGAGCAGTTCTTC. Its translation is CASSFRRAGLNNEQFF.

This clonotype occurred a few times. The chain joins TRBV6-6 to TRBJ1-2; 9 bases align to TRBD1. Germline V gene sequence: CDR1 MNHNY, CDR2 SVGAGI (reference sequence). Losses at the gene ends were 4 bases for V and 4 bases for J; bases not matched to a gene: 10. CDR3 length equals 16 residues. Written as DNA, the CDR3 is TGTGCCAGCAGTTCCCAGCGACAGGGGGAGGTCTATGGCTACACCTTC. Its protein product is CASSSQRQGEVYGYTF.

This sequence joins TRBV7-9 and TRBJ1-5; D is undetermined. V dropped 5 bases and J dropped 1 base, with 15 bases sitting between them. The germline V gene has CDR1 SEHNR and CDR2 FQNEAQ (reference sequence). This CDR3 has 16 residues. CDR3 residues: CASSPGPIGSNQPQHF. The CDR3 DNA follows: TGTGCCAGCAGCCCCGGACCAATCGGGAGCAATCAGCCCCAGCATTTT.

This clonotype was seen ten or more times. CDR3 bases: TGTGCCAGCAGCTTGGAGGGGCTTCTCCTGGCCGGGGAGCTGTTTTTT. Residues: CASSLEGLLLAGELFF. The V and J genes are TRBV5-6 and TRBJ2-2; possible D gene TRBD1, 5 bases. The CDR3 length is 16 residues. Germline CDR1 SGHDT, CDR2 YYEEEE. V lost 0 bases and J lost 6, with 15 bases in between.

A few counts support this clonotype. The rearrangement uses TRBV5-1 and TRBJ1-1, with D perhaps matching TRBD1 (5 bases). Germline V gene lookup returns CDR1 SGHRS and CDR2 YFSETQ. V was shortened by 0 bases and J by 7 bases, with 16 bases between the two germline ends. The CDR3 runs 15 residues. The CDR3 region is CASSLATGLEVEAFF. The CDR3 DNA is TGCGCCAGCAGCTTGGCAACAGGCCTAGAGGTTGAAGCTTTCTTT.

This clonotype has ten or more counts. The CDR3 DNA is TGTGCCAGCAGCTCCCGGAACACTGAAGCTTTCTTT. Amino acid sequence: CASSSRNTEAFF. This chain uses TRBV7-9 with TRBJ1-1; D is ambiguous. This CDR3 region has 12 residues. The germline CDR1 and CDR2 sequences are SEHNR and FQNEAQ (reference sequence). The V end lost 4 bases, the J end lost 1 base, and 4 bases lay between the germline ends.